One and the same sample provided the 6 T cell receptor beta chains below, sequenced in a study of blood T cell repertoires in COVID-19. Clones were read by immunoSEQ multiplex PCR, and TCRdb kept only the in-frame ones, dropping some. The sample includes roughly 160,000 clones, about 83% seen only once; the top ten take 2.5% to 3%. Source material: peripheral blood. The receptors were sampled from a woman older than 75 with COVID-19, enrolled during active disease.

The rearrangement links TRBV29-1 to TRBJ2-4, with D possibly being TRBD2 (6 bases). Germline-derived CDR1 and CDR2 are SQVTM and ANQGSEA. V shed 5 bases and J shed 3 bases, with 11 bases lying between them. The CDR3 extends over 13 amino acids. The CDR3 DNA is TGCAGCGTTTCCCAGGGAGGCAAAAACATTCAGTACTTC. As protein: CSVSQGGKNIQYF.

The V gene is TRBV11-3, the J gene TRBJ2-3; D is undetermined. V shed 5 bases and J shed 2 bases, with 8 bases lying between them. CDR1 is SGHNT, CDR2 YENEEA, per germline. The CDR3 contains 13 residues. The CDR3 here is CASSVGVTDTQYF. The CDR3 nucleotides read TGTGCCAGCAGCGTCGGTGTCACAGATACGCAGTATTTT.

V usage is TRBV18 and J usage is TRBJ1-1, with D unclear. The germline CDR1 and CDR2 sequences are KGHSH and LQKENI. Trimming pared 3 bases from V and 5 bases from J, leaving 16 bases between. The CDR3 sequence is 15 residues long. The CDR3 reads CASSPPTAAGTEAFF. As DNA, the CDR3 is TGTGCCAGCTCACCCCCTACTGCAGCGGGTACTGAAGCTTTCTTT.

The J gene is TRBJ2-7, the V gene TRBV10-3; 8 bases agree with TRBD1. With 5 bases clipped from V and 0 bases from J, the junction kept 3 bases outside the gene matches. The CDR3 extends over 14 amino acids. Germline CDR1 and CDR2: ENHRY and SYGVKD. In DNA, the CDR3 is TGTGCCATCAGTAAGGACAGGGCCTCCTACGAGCAGTACTTC. Translation gives CAISKDRASYEQYF.

V gene TRBV19 combines with J gene TRBJ1-2; 9 bases match TRBD1. CDR1 LNHDA and CDR2 SQIVND come from the germline V gene (reference sequence). The CDR3 contains 14 residues. V lost 3 bases, J lost 3 bases, and 2 bases stayed unmatched. In nucleotides, the CDR3 is TGTGCCAGTAGTATGGGACAGGGTCACTATGGCTACACCTTC. This gives the protein CASSMGQGHYGYTF.

The CDR3 DNA sequence: TGCGCCAGCAGCCAAATTGACAGGGGGTGGGATACGCAGTATTTT. Its protein is CASSQIDRGWDTQYF. The chain carries TRBV4-1 and TRBJ2-3; TRBD1 matches 9 bases. The V and J ends lost 2 bases and 6 bases, in that order; junction bases with no gene match: 6. The CDR3 runs to 15 residues. Per the germline V gene, CDR1 is MGHRA and CDR2 is YSYEKL.